This record concerns one T cell receptor beta chain sequence. Its target is not known. These data are taken from a study of CD8 T cells in Susac syndrome. Study results and limitations: As the study acknowledged, the number of individuals who were part of its TCR sequencing and HLA analysis was relatively small.

The CDR3 has 17 amino acids. In germline, CDR1 is MNHNS, CDR2 SASEGT. V shed 5 bases, J shed 5 bases, and the junction held 9 bases outside the gene matches. Random hexamers were used to reverse transcribe 0.5 to 1 ug of RNA. By means of immunoSEQ multiplex PCR, TCR beta CDR3 spanning 54 Vbeta and 13 Jbeta underwent amplification. TCRdb recomputed calls from the immunoSEQ multiplex PCR reads with MiXCR, one row per CDR3 protein. The sample lists about 180,000 distinct CDR3 sequences, roughly 95% occurring once. The sequenced material came from CD8+ T cells from PBMCs. The clonotype originates from a human donor with multiple sclerosis. The chain carries TRBV6-1 and TRBJ1-6; 10 positions match TRBD1. The CDR3 is CASSTDRGGWHNSPLHF. The CDR3 DNA follows: TGTGCCAGCAGTACGGACAGGGGGGGATGGCATAATTCACCCCTCCACTTT.